These 9 T cell receptor beta chains originate from one sample sequenced in a study of technical replicates of blood from a few donors. Profiled with immunoSEQ multiplex PCR; TCRdb holds only in-frame clones, not every one. The table lists tens of thousands of clones, around 90% of them singletons. The sample taken for sequencing was T cells isolated from PBMCs. These receptors originate from a human donor in good health.

The chain has TRBV6-5 and TRBJ1-2, with no clear D. Germline V lookup: CDR1 MNHEY, CDR2 SVGAGI. This CDR3 contains 14 residues. Trimming left V 0 bases short and J 7 bases short, with 12 bases between. CDR3 sequence (DNA): TGTGCCAGCAGTTACTCTTTTGGGAGCCGTGGCTACACCTTC. Translation gives CASSYSFGSRGYTF.

The gene calls are TRBV14 and TRBJ2-3; D is ambiguous. V lost 0 bases to trimming and J lost 3 bases, with 10 bases between them. Germline lookup yields CDR1 SGHDN and CDR2 FVKESK. The CDR3 length is 15 residues. CDR3 protein: CASSQDGPRTDTQYF. The CDR3 DNA reads as TGTGCCAGCAGCCAAGATGGGCCCCGGACAGATACGCAGTATTTT.

J is TRBJ2-1 and V is TRBV9; TRBD1 matches at 12 bases. Per the germline V gene, CDR1 is SGDLS and CDR2 is YYNGEE. V shed 2 bases and J 6 bases; nucleotides not matched to a gene: 9. This CDR3 region has 17 residues. CDR3 coding DNA: TGTGCCAGCAGCGTCGGGACAGGGGGCGCAGGTCTCAATGAGCAGTTCTTC. It encodes CASSVGTGGAGLNEQFF. Full variable domain (remainder filled in from reference TRBV9 and TRBJ2-1): DSGVTQTPKHLITATGQRVTLRCSPRSGDLSVYWYQQSLDQGLQFLIQYYNGEERAKGNILERFSAQQFPDLHSELNLSSLELGDSALYFCASSVGTGGAGLNEQFFGPGTRLTVL.

The chain is built from TRBV4-2 and TRBJ1-2, with 9 nucleotides matching TRBD1. The CDR3 is 14 residues long. Germline CDR1 LGHNA, CDR2 YNFKEQ. V dropped 0 bases and J dropped 8; count of bases not matched to a gene: 4. The CDR3 protein is CASSQEGTGWGYTF. Here the CDR3 DNA reads TGTGCCAGCAGCCAAGAAGGGACAGGGTGGGGCTACACCTTC.

The V gene is TRBV7-9, the J gene TRBJ2-6; a weak D match, TRBD2 (6 bases). CDR1 and CDR2 from the germline V gene are SEHNR and FQNEAQ (reference sequence). The CDR3 loop spans 17 amino acids. Deletions cut 5 bases from V and 0 bases from J, with 14 bases between. The CDR3 DNA sequence: TGTGCCAGCAGCGTCCGGGGACTCAGCTCTGGGGCCAACGTCCTGACTTTC. This gives the protein CASSVRGLSSGANVLTF. Complete variable domain (other parts from reference TRBV7-9 and TRBJ2-6): DTGVSQNPRHKITKRGQNVTFRCDPISEHNRLYWYRQTLGQGPEFLTYFQNEAQLEKSRLLSDRFSAERPKGSFSTLEIQRTEQGDSAMYLCASSVRGLSSGANVLTFGAGSRLTVL.

This chain links TRBV9 with TRBJ1-1, with a weak D call TRBD1 (6 bases). The V and J ends lost 4 bases and 0 bases respectively, with 16 bases between them. This CDR3 contains 16 residues. CDR1 and CDR2 from the germline V gene are SGDLS and YYNGEE. The CDR3 DNA follows: TGTGCCAGCAGCTACCACAGGGAAGCGATGAACACTGAAGCTTTCTTT. The encoded protein is CASSYHREAMNTEAFF.

CDR3 region: CASSLTGDGGIQYF. As DNA, the CDR3 is TGTGCCAGCAGTTTAACCGGCGACGGAGGCATTCAGTACTTC. J is TRBJ2-4 and V is TRBV28; possibly TRBD2 for D (5 bases). Germline-derived CDR1 and CDR2 are MDHEN and SYDVKM. V lost 2 bases and J 9 bases, leaving 14 bases between the germline ends. The CDR3 extends over 14 amino acids.

The rearrangement links TRBV2 to TRBJ1-3; D is uncertain. The V end was cut by 2 bases, the J end by 4 bases, with 12 bases between. Germline loops: CDR1 SNHLY, CDR2 FYNNEI. This CDR3 spans 15 amino acids. CDR3: CASSEIVGPGNTIYF. In DNA form, the CDR3 reads TGTGCCAGCAGTGAAATTGTTGGGCCCGGAAACACCATATATTTT.

This chain links TRBV5-1 with TRBJ1-3; 7 positions agree with TRBD1. The germline V gene encodes CDR1 SGHRS and CDR2 YFSETQ. The CDR3 sequence is 16 residues long. Unmatched junction bases numbered 7, after V lost 4 bases and J lost 0 bases. CDR3 sequence (DNA): TGCGCCAGCAGCAAAACAGGGGCAAACTCTGGAAACACCATATATTTT. Its translation is CASSKTGANSGNTIYF.